This TCR beta chain is drawn from a study of blood T cell repertoires in COVID-19. Whole-study context: The origin of the acute and convalescent COVID-19 samples was the United States, Italy and Spain. PBMCs, B-cell-depleted T cells, or T cells were the source of the cDNA or gDNA that made up the material.

V gave up 1 base and J gave up 3 bases; unmatched junction bases: 5. This CDR3 comprises 15 residues. Germline CDR1 SGHVS, CDR2 FNYEAQ. As processed by the authors: Amplifying reference gene primers gave estimates of nucleated cell counts. Assay: immunoSEQ multiplex PCR; the TCRdb copy retains only in-frame clones and omits some. V and J calls and clone size come straight from that table; D and trimming were deduced from the DNA. The sample consists of 110,000 or so clones, 75% to 90% of them appearing once. This TCR was recovered from a woman in her 50s with acute or convalescent COVID-19. The material sequenced was peripheral blood. The J gene is TRBJ2-7, the V gene TRBV7-6; TRBD1 aligns across 8 bases. The chain's CDR3 is CASSLGGTGYYEQYF. CDR3 DNA: TGTGCCAGCAGCTTAGGTGGGACAGGTTACTACGAGCAGTACTTC.